The 19 T cell receptor beta chains in this list originate from one sample, sequenced in a study of beta chain features in type 1 diabetes (dated 2018 in TCRdb). Library preparation was by the immunoSEQ multiplex PCR assay. The entire amount of isolated RNA was reverse transcribed using the High Capacity cDNA Reverse Transcription Kit, so the sequenced TCRB transcripts were expressed ones. Entries here come from immuneACCESS through TCRdb and include only in-frame sequences with V and J called. Some clones fail to appear in such tables; in the studies checked, an unresolved V gene covers under half of the shortfall, and the cause of the remainder is unknown. The table for this sample lists 300,000 or so clones; roughly 8% of them were counted only once. The top ten clonotypes cover more than 0.4% of the sample. Material for sequencing was central memory CD4+ T cells from blood. All receptors come from a woman aged 18-29 years in good health.

This chain joins TRBV9 and TRBJ2-2, with D uncertain. The V and J ends lost 4 bases and 7 bases respectively, with 11 bases between them. This CDR3 comprises 13 residues. The germline gives CDR1 SGDLS, CDR2 YYNGEE. The DNA for the CDR3 is TGTGCCAGCAGCCCCAATCATCGCGGGGAGCTGTTTTTT. It encodes CASSPNHRGELFF.

At least ten counts were recorded for this clone. This chain joins TRBV2 and TRBJ2-2, with D possibly TRBD2 on 6 matching bases. The CDR3 loop spans 14 amino acids. The V end was cut by 8 bases, the J end by 6 bases, with 16 bases between. The germline V gene has CDR1 SNHLY and CDR2 FYNNEI. CDR3 in amino acids: CASRQEGFAGELFF. The CDR3 DNA is TGTGCCAGCCGGCAGGAGGGGTTCGCCGGGGAGCTGTTTTTT.

The chain uses TRBV7-9 and TRBJ2-5; D perhaps matches TRBD1 (5 bases). The V gene lost 5 bases and the J gene lost 11 bases, with 18 bases spanning the gap. CDR3 size: 13 residues. The germline V gene encodes CDR1 SEHNR and CDR2 FQNEAQ (reference sequence). CDR3: CASSRQGGEEQYF. The CDR3, as DNA: TGTGCCAGCAGCCGGCAGGGTGGAGAAGAGCAGTACTTC. Variable domain in full (rest from reference TRBV7-9 and TRBJ2-5): DTGVSQNPRHKITKRGQNVTFRCDPISEHNRLYWYRQTLGQGPEFLTYFQNEAQLEKSRLLSDRFSAERPKGSFSTLEIQRTEQGDSAMYLCASSRQGGEEQYFGPGTRLLVL.

Comment on this clone: This sample includes further DNA sequences coding for the same CDR3. The V call is TRBV19, the J call TRBJ2-5; D perhaps matches TRBD2 (7 bases). Per the germline V gene, CDR1 is LNHDA and CDR2 is SQIVND (reference sequence). Trimming took off 3 bases at V and 5 bases at J, with 13 bases between the two ends. The CDR3 consists of 14 residues. CDR3 loop: CASSIGGAGETQYF. The CDR3 DNA reads TGTGCCAGTAGTATTGGGGGGGCAGGGGAGACCCAGTACTTC.

This clone was found a few times. The V call is TRBV21-1, the J call TRBJ1-2. TRBV21-1 is deemed a pseudogene. This CDR3 is 15 amino acids long. DNA for the CDR3: TGTGCCAGCAGCGCACCGGGACGGTGGGTTTGGGGCTACACCTTC. This codes for CASSAPGRWVWGYTF.

This clone was counted between two and nine times. The chain uses TRBV28 and TRBJ2-6; tentative D call: TRBD2 (6 bases). The CDR3 loop spans 16 amino acids. V was shortened by 3 bases and J by 1 base, with 10 bases between the two germline ends. The V gene's germline CDR1 is MDHEN and CDR2 SYDVKM. This chain's CDR3 is CASSLGRYSGANVLTF. The DNA of the CDR3 is TGTGCCAGCAGTTTGGGGAGGTATTCTGGGGCCAACGTCCTGACTTTC.

This clone was picked up a small number of times. The chain has TRBV11-1 and TRBJ2-5, with no clear D. The CDR3 length is 12 residues. V was trimmed by 5 bases and J by 5 bases, leaving 9 bases between them. Germline V lookup: CDR1 SGHAT, CDR2 FQDESV (reference sequence). The CDR3 DNA reads TGTGCCAGCAGCGTAGTAAGGGAGACCCAGTACTTC. Encoded protein: CASSVVRETQYF. The full variable domain, completed using reference TRBV11-1 and TRBJ2-5, is EAEVAQSPRYKITEKSQAVAFWCDPISGHATLYWYRQILGQGPELLVQFQDESVVDDSQLPKDRFSAERLKGVDSTLKIQPAELGDSAMYLCASSVVRETQYFGPGTRLLVL.

The chain carries TRBV6-5 and TRBJ1-2, with D maybe TRBD1 (6 bases). Deletions cut 4 bases from V and 8 bases from J, with 17 bases between. CDR3 size: 14 residues. Per germline, CDR1 MNHEY and CDR2 SVGAGI. CDR3: CASSFRTESGGYTF. The CDR3 DNA sequence: TGTGCCAGCAGTTTCCGGACAGAGTCGGGAGGCTACACCTTC.

The rearrangement links TRBV6-1 to TRBJ2-2; D may be TRBD2 (6 bases). This CDR3 region has 16 residues. With 4 bases removed from V and 4 bases from J, the gap between germline ends came to 16 bases. Germline CDR1 is MNHNS and CDR2 is SASEGT. CDR3 protein: CASSGHRGSVTGELFF. CDR3 sequence (DNA): TGTGCCAGCAGTGGACACCGGGGGTCGGTCACCGGGGAGCTGTTTTTT.

In its sample, this clone was seen a few times. The chain is built from TRBV28 and TRBJ1-1; no clear D. The CDR3 covers 12 residues. Deletions cut 3 bases from V and 5 bases from J, with 7 bases between. Germline assignment: CDR1 MDHEN and CDR2 SYDVKM. The CDR3 reads CASSFKVTEAFF. CDR3 DNA sequence: TGTGCCAGCAGTTTTAAGGTTACTGAAGCTTTCTTT. Filled out from reference TRBV28 and TRBJ1-1, the complete variable domain reads DVKVTQSSRYLVKRTGEKVFLECVQDMDHENMFWYRQDPGLGLRLIYFSYDVKMKEKGDIPEGYSVSREKKERFSLILESASTNQTSMYLCASSFKVTEAFFGQGTRLTVV.

This clone was counted only a few times. The CDR3 DNA reads TGTGCCAGCAGCTTAGGCCGGACAGGGGTTAATGAAAAACTGTTTTTT. It is translated as CASSLGRTGVNEKLFF. The rearrangement uses TRBV7-2 and TRBJ1-4, with TRBD1 matching 9 bases. The V and J ends lost 1 base and 4 bases, in that order; junction bases with no gene match: 4. The germline CDR1 and CDR2 sequences are SGHTA and FQGNSA. The CDR3 runs 16 residues.

The chain is built from TRBV7-9 and TRBJ2-5, with 9 bases that match TRBD2. There are 16 residues in the CDR3. Per germline, CDR1 SEHNR and CDR2 FQNEAQ (reference sequence). With 3 bases clipped from V and 1 base from J, the junction kept 6 bases outside the gene matches. CDR3 amino acids: CASSFGLAQAQETQYF. CDR3 nucleotides: TGTGCCAGCAGCTTCGGACTAGCGCAAGCCCAAGAGACCCAGTACTTC.

In its sample, this clone was seen a few times. The chain joins TRBV19 to TRBJ1-2; D not certain. Trimming stripped 3 bases from V and 6 bases from J, with 11 bases between. This CDR3 is 13 amino acids long. Germline-derived CDR1 and CDR2 are LNHDA and SQIVND (reference sequence). The CDR3 DNA reads as TGTGCCAGTAGTATTTACCTGGGAGATGGCTACACCTTC. Its protein product is CASSIYLGDGYTF. The full variable domain, rest sourced from reference TRBV19 and TRBJ1-2, is DGGITQSPKYLFRKEGQNVTLSCEQNLNHDAMYWYRQDPGQGLRLIYYSQIVNDFQKGDIAEGYSVSREKKESFPLTVTSAQKNPTAFYLCASSIYLGDGYTFGSGTRLTVV.

The chain joins TRBV28 to TRBJ2-1; D gene uncertain. This CDR3 has 16 residues. The V gene's germline CDR1 is MDHEN and CDR2 SYDVKM. V was clipped by 1 base and J by 10 bases, with 20 bases between them. CDR3 region: CASSLSDAFGLGEQFF. CDR3 nucleotide sequence: TGTGCCAGCAGTTTATCCGACGCGTTTGGCTTGGGGGAGCAGTTCTTC.

This clone has more than one count but fewer than ten. The V gene is TRBV18, the J gene TRBJ1-2; TRBD1 is a possible D gene (5 bases). The V end lost 2 bases, the J end lost 0 bases, and 13 bases lay between the germline ends. Germline CDR1 and CDR2: KGHSH and LQKENI. The CDR3 covers 16 residues. CDR3 nucleotides: TGTGCCAGCTCACCAATAATGGACACAGCTAACTATGGCTACACCTTC. This sequence encodes CASSPIMDTANYGYTF.

The chain links TRBV2 to TRBJ2-1; either TRBD1 or TRBD2 may supply D (5 bases each). CDR1 and CDR2 from the germline V gene are SNHLY and FYNNEI. The CDR3 spans 15 residues. Trimming left V 4 bases short and J 7 bases short, with 17 bases between. The CDR3 nucleotides read TGTGCCAGCAGTGGGGAGTTGGGGGATGGTAATGAGCAGTTCTTC. This translates into CASSGELGDGNEQFF. The variable domain in full, completed from reference TRBV2 and TRBJ2-1, reads EPEVTQTPSHQVTQMGQEVILRCVPISNHLYFYWYRQILGQKVEFLVSFYNNEISEKSEIFDDQFSVERPDGSNFTLKIRSTKLEDSAMYFCASSGELGDGNEQFFGPGTRLTVL.

The chain combines TRBV27 with TRBJ2-7; D gene uncertain. The CDR3 length is 13 residues. The V end lost 2 bases, the J end lost 0 bases, and 5 bases lay between the germline ends. Germline V gene sequence: CDR1 MNHEY, CDR2 SMNVEV (reference sequence). CDR3 region: CASSLKSSYEQYF. CDR3 coding DNA: TGTGCCAGCAGTTTAAAGAGCTCCTACGAGCAGTACTTC.

V is TRBV10-3 and J is TRBJ2-7; D is perhaps TRBD1 or TRBD2 (5 bases each). The V end lost 10 bases, the J end lost 0 bases, and 22 bases lay between the germline ends. Germline CDR1 and CDR2: ENHRY and SYGVKD. The CDR3 is made up of 16 amino acids. The CDR3 DNA is TGTGCCAGCAGCGCAGTCGGGGCCCAGAGCTCCTACGAGCAGTACTTC. It translates to CASSAVGAQSSYEQYF.

The chain carries TRBV5-5 and TRBJ2-3, with 9 bases fitting TRBD2. Germline-derived CDR1 and CDR2 are SGHKS and YYEKEE (reference sequence). V was clipped by 4 bases and J by 2 bases; unmatched bases: 8. This CDR3 is built from 16 residues. This CDR3 reads CASSHISGSYTDTQYF. The DNA of the CDR3 is TGTGCCAGCAGCCACATTAGCGGGAGTTACACAGATACGCAGTATTTT.